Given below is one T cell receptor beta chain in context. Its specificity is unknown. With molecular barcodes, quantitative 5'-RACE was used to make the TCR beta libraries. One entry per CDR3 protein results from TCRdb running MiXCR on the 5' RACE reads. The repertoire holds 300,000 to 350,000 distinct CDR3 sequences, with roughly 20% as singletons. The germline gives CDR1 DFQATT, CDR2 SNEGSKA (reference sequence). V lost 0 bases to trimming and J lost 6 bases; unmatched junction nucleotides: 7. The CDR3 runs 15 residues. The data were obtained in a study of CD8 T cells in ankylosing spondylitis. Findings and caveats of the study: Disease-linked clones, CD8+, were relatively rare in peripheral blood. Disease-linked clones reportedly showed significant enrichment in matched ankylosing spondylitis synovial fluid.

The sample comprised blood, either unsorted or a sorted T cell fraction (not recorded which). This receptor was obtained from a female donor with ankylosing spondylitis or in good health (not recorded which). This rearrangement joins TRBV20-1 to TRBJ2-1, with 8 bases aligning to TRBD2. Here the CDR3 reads CSAREGAGDFNEQFF. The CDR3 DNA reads TGCAGTGCTAGAGAAGGAGCGGGAGATTTCAATGAGCAGTTCTTC.